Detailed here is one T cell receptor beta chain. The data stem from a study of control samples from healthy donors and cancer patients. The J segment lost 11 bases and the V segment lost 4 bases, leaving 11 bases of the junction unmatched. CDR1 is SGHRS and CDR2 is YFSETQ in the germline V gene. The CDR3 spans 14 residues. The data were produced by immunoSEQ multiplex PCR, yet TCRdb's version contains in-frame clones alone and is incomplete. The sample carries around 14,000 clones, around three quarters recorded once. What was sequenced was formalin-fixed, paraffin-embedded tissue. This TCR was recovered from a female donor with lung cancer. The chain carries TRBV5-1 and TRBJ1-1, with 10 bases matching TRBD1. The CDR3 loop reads CASSEDRGNLRAFF. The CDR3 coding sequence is TGCGCCAGCAGCGAGGACAGGGGGAATTTGAGGGCTTTCTTT.